Here is one TCR beta chain with its context. Its antigen is as yet unknown. The read halts 3 residues ahead of the CDR3 end, with the missing end drawn from the germline J gene. All donors had a single incident cervical HPV16 infection, not prevalent. The data stem from a study of T cells in women clearing cervical HPV infection. Study conclusions and caveats: Controls had more TRBV6-7 (approximately 0.16%) than cases (about 0.11%). CIN3+ cases had significantly higher TCR repertoire richness than controls, but evenness did not differ. Each sample's T-cell count was unknown, possibly confounding richness.

V was clipped by 3 bases and J by 2 bases; unmatched bases: 15. This CDR3 spans 20 amino acids. Some clones are missing from TCRdb's copy, which holds only in-frame ones; the method was immunoSEQ multiplex PCR. This sample's clone table lists around 30,000 clones. The sample consisted of blood buffy coat. The TCR comes from a woman aged 18-70 years with a cervical HPV16 infection that either progressed to CIN3+ or cleared (not recorded which). The chain links TRBV7-1 to TRBJ2-3; 12 bases align to TRBD1. TRBV7-1 is placed among ORFs of uncertain function. The part of the CDR3 DNA that was read is TGTGCCAGCAGCTCGCCACCGGGACAGGGGGCGCGGCTCTACACAGATACG. This sequence encodes CASSSPPGQGARLYTDT. From start to end, the CDR3 is CASSSPPGQGARLYTDTQYF.